This is a list of T cell receptor beta chains from one sample in a study of cytomegalovirus exposure and HLA in healthy donors. Some clones are missing from TCRdb's copy, which holds only in-frame ones; the method was immunoSEQ multiplex PCR. Found here are 80,000 to 95,000 clones, roughly 86% of them singletons; the top ten hold about 5.6%. Material for sequencing was PBMCs. The receptor source for this set is a woman under 30 in good health and CMV-seropositive. CDR3s include the opening cysteine and the closing phenylalanine or tryptophan. D genes are given only for firm matches. Some rows have no size entry. The others give once, few or many, or a class for an expanded clone.

j_call | d_call | v_call | clone_size | cdr3_aa | cdr3_nt
TRBJ2-7 | . | TRBV6-5 | . | CASRSLTASSYEQYF | TGTGCCAGCAGGTCCCTGACAGCCAGCTCCTACGAGCAGTACTTC
TRBJ2-5 | . | TRBV7-2 | . | CASSGGARETQYF | TGTGCCAGCAGCGGGGGGGCCCGGGAGACCCAGTACTTC
TRBJ1-2 | TRBD1 | TRBV6-5 | once | CASSYSGQGANYGYTF | TGTGCCAGCAGTTACTCTGGACAGGGGGCTAACTATGGCTACACCTTC
TRBJ1-6 | . | TRBV18 | . | CASSPRSQSYNSPLHF | TGTGCCAGCTCACCAAGGAGTCAATCCTATAATTCACCCCTCCACTTT
TRBJ1-3 | . | TRBV5-1 | . | CASSSSPLGSSGNTIYF | TGCGCCAGCAGCTCAAGTCCCCTTGGCAGCTCTGGAAACACCATATATTTT
TRBJ2-1 | . | TRBV11-3 | . | CASSLGGRVRNEQFF | TGTGCCAGCAGCTTAGGAGGCAGGGTGCGCAATGAGCAGTTCTTC
TRBJ2-7 | . | TRBV4-1 | . | CASSQGTLFSYEQYF | TGCGCCAGCAGCCAAGGTACATTGTTCTCCTACGAGCAGTACTTC
TRBJ2-1 | . | TRBV6-5 | . | CASSYRAISNEQFF | TGTGCCAGCAGTTACCGTGCTATAAGTAATGAGCAGTTCTTC
TRBJ1-2 | TRBD1 | TRBV9 | once | CASSSYEDRAYGYTF | TGTGCCAGCAGCTCATATGAGGACAGGGCGTATGGCTACACCTTC
TRBJ1-1 | TRBD1 | TRBV5-1 | . | CASRPLTGGDTEAFF | TGCGCCAGCAGACCCCTCACAGGGGGGGACACTGAAGCTTTCTTT
TRBJ1-4 | . | TRBV5-1 | . | CASSRGGGNEKLFF | TGCGCCAGCAGCCGGGGAGGGGGAAATGAAAAACTGTTTTTT
TRBJ2-3 | . | TRBV5-6 | . | CASSLLDSTDTQYF | TGTGCCAGCAGCTTGCTAGACAGCACAGATACGCAGTATTTT
TRBJ1-5 | . | TRBV18 | . | CASSESVGHLSNQPQHF | TGTGCCAGCTCCGAGAGCGTGGGACATCTTAGCAATCAGCCCCAGCATTTT
TRBJ2-7 | . | TRBV29-1 | . | CSALKGGSYEQYF | TGCAGCGCACTGAAAGGAGGTTCCTACGAGCAGTACTTC
TRBJ2-1 | TRBD2 | TRBV5-1 | . | CASSLGAGDNEQFF | TGCGCCAGCAGCTTAGGGGCGGGGGACAATGAGCAGTTCTTC
TRBJ2-5 | TRBD2 | TRBV28 | . | CASSFGGREQYF | TGTGCCAGCAGTTTTGGAGGGCGGGAGCAGTACTTC
TRBJ2-2 | TRBD1 | TRBV11-3 | . | CASSTPTGQENTGELFF | TGTGCCAGCAGCACCCCGACCGGACAGGAGAACACCGGGGAGCTGTTTTTT
TRBJ2-7 | . | TRBV5-6 | . | CASSLGSGYEQYF | TGTGCCAGCAGCTTGGGAAGCGGTTACGAGCAGTACTTC
TRBJ2-5 | . | TRBV28 | . | CASNRGTQETQYF | TGTGCCAGCAATAGGGGTACCCAAGAGACCCAGTACTTC
TRBJ1-5 | . | TRBV18 | . | CASSEQGGNQPQHF | TGTGCCAGCTCAGAACAGGGTGGTAATCAGCCCCAGCATTTT
TRBJ2-2 | . | TRBV14 | few | CASSQVAPGELFF | TGTGCCAGCAGCCAAGTGGCTCCCGGGGAGCTGTTTTTT
TRBJ2-3 | . | TRBV14 | . | CASSYTDTQYF | TGTGCCAGCAGCTACACAGATACGCAGTATTTT
TRBJ1-5 | TRBD1 | TRBV18 | . | CASSTGGTGPQHF | TGTGCCAGCTCAACAGGGGGAACCGGGCCCCAGCATTTT
TRBJ1-2 | TRBD1 | TRBV19 | . | CASSNTGGASYGYTF | TGTGCCAGTAGTAATACAGGGGGCGCGTCCTATGGCTACACCTTC
TRBJ2-7 | TRBD1 | TRBV6-5 | . | CASSGTVYEQYF | TGTGCCAGCAGTGGGACAGTCTACGAGCAGTACTTC
TRBJ2-5 | . | TRBV7-8 | . | CASSPRRAGQETQYF | TGTGCCAGCAGCCCACGGAGGGCTGGACAAGAGACCCAGTACTTC
TRBJ2-1 | TRBD2 | TRBV4-1 | . | CASSRTSLYNEQFF | TGCGCCAGCAGCCGGACTAGCCTCTACAATGAGCAGTTCTTC
TRBJ2-3 | TRBD1 | TRBV5-1 | . | CASSWGQGYQSMGDTQYF | TGCGCCAGCAGCTGGGGACAGGGTTACCAATCAATGGGAGATACGCAGTATTTT
TRBJ1-5 | TRBD1 | TRBV15 | . | CATSRGRTGLAQPQHF | TGTGCCACCAGCAGAGGGCGGACAGGGCTCGCTCAGCCCCAGCATTTT
TRBJ2-6 | . | TRBV5-4 | . | CAPSVGGGTSGANVLTF | TGTGCGCCGAGCGTCGGCGGCGGGACTTCTGGGGCCAACGTCCTGACTTTC
TRBJ2-7 | . | TRBV28 | . | CASSTAGTSAPYEQYF | TGTGCCAGCAGCACGGCCGGGACTTCGGCTCCCTACGAGCAGTACTTC
TRBJ2-1 | TRBD2 | TRBV7-8 | . | CASSRKGLAGNSYNEQFF | TGTGCCAGCAGCCGCAAAGGACTAGCGGGGAACTCCTACAATGAGCAGTTCTTC
TRBJ1-5 | TRBD1 | TRBV23-1 | . | CASTPTGKNNQPQHF | TGCGCCAGCACCCCGACAGGGAAAAACAATCAGCCCCAGCATTTT
TRBJ2-7 | TRBD1 | TRBV7-7 | few | CASSPGRDRVMDEQYF | TGTGCTAGCAGCCCCGGCAGGGACAGGGTGATGGACGAGCAGTACTTC
TRBJ2-7 | TRBD2 | TRBV5-1 | once | CASSLGAGGTYEQYF | TGCGCCAGCAGCCTAGGGGCGGGGGGAACCTACGAGCAGTACTTC
TRBJ1-5 | TRBD1 | TRBV18 | . | CASSRVGGTGLEQPQHF | TGTGCCAGCTCACGGGTCGGCGGGACAGGGCTGGAGCAGCCCCAGCATTTT
TRBJ2-3 | TRBD1 | TRBV4-1 | . | CASSQMLRTGNENTDTQYF | TGCGCCAGCAGCCAAATGCTAAGGACAGGAAATGAGAACACAGATACGCAGTATTTT
TRBJ1-4 | . | TRBV7-8 | . | CASSQVVSGTTNEKLFF | TGTGCCAGCAGCCAGGTAGTCTCGGGGACAACTAATGAAAAACTGTTTTTT
TRBJ1-5 | TRBD1 | TRBV29-1 | . | CSGGGTGVQPQHF | TGCAGCGGCGGGGGGACAGGGGTTCAGCCCCAGCATTTT
TRBJ1-1 | . | TRBV5-6 | few | CASSLDRINTEAFF | TGTGCCAGCAGCTTGGACAGAATCAACACTGAAGCTTTCTTT
TRBJ2-1 | . | TRBV27 | . | CASSLIRVRNNEQFF | TGTGCCAGCAGTTTAATCCGGGTACGGAACAATGAGCAGTTCTTC